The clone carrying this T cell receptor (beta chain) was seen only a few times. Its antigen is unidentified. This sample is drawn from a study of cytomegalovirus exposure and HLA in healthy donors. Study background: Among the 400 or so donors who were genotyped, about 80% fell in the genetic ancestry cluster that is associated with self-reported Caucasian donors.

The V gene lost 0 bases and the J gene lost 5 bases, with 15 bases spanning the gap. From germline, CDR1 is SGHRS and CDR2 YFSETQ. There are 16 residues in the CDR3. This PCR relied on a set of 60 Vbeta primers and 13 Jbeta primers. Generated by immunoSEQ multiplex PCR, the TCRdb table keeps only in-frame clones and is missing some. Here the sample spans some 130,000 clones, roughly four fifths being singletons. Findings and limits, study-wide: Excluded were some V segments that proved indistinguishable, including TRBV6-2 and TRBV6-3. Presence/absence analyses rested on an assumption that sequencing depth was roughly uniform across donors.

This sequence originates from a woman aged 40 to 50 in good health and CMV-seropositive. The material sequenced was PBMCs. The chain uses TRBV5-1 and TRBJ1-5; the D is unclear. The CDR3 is CASSLAGEGGHQPQHF. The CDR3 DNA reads TGCGCCAGCAGCTTGGCTGGGGAGGGCGGTCATCAGCCCCAGCATTTT.